The 15 T cell receptor beta chains presented below share a single source sample, sequenced in a study of T cells of healthy individuals. From the 5' RACE reads, TCRdb called clonotypes with MiXCR, one entry per CDR3 protein. Among 35,000 to 45,000 distinct CDR3 sequences listed, 4% to 5.5% were seen once. The receptors derive from a human donor in good health.

This clonotype has a handful of counts. The CDR3 DNA is TGTGCCAGCAGTTACTCGGACCCATCGGGGGGCACCGGGGAGCTGTTTTTT. Amino acid sequence: CASSYSDPSGGTGELFF. The V gene is TRBV6-5, the J gene TRBJ2-2; 7 bases match TRBD2. J gave up 4 bases and V 0 bases, and 8 bases lay outside the gene matches. The CDR3 is made up of 17 amino acids. CDR1 is MNHEY, CDR2 SVGAGI, per germline.

This chain joins TRBV7-2 and TRBJ2-3; 9 nucleotides match TRBD1. The CDR3 loop spans 15 amino acids. Germline CDR1 and CDR2: SGHTA and FQGNSA. V was pared by 8 bases and J by 1 base, with 7 bases of the junction left unmatched. The CDR3 reads CASSSWDRGTDTQYF. The CDR3 DNA follows: TGTGCCAGCTCCTCTTGGGACAGGGGCACAGATACGCAGTATTTT.

This clonotype was picked up many times. This sequence joins TRBV7-8 and TRBJ2-5; 7 bases match TRBD1. V dropped 0 bases and J dropped 1; count of bases not matched to a gene: 5. The germline V gene has CDR1 SGHVS and CDR2 FQNEAQ. The CDR3 has 16 residues. The CDR3 sequence is CASSLARTGSQETQYF. In DNA, the CDR3 is TGTGCCAGCAGCTTAGCTCGGACAGGAAGCCAAGAGACCCAGTACTTC. The full variable domain, its missing parts supplied by reference TRBV7-8 and TRBJ2-5, is GAGVSQSPRYKVAKRGQDVALRCDPISGHVSLFWYQQALGQGPEFLTYFQNEAQLDKSGLPSDRFFAERPEGSVSTLKIQRTQQEDSAVYLCASSLARTGSQETQYFGPGTRLLVL.

This clonotype was detected ten times or more. The gene calls are TRBV11-2 and TRBJ2-1, with D perhaps given as TRBD1 or TRBD2 (6 bases each). V lost 4 bases, J lost 9 bases, and 10 bases lay in between. Germline values: CDR1 SGHAT, CDR2 FQNNGV. The CDR3 loop spans 12 amino acids. CDR3 amino acids: CASSSKGGEQFF. CDR3 nucleotide sequence: TGTGCCAGCAGCTCCAAGGGGGGTGAGCAGTTCTTC.

This clonotype was seen repeatedly, ten times or more. The chain joins TRBV18 to TRBJ1-2; 9 positions agree with TRBD1. J was trimmed by 5 bases and V by 2 bases; bases with no gene match: 6. This CDR3 is built from 15 residues. The germline CDR1 and CDR2 sequences are KGHSH and LQKENI. CDR3 nucleotides: TGTGCCAGCTCACCAAGCACAGGGGGCAAATATGGCTACACCTTC. Its translation: CASSPSTGGKYGYTF.

This clonotype was counted ten times or more. The chain recombines TRBV6-1 with TRBJ1-1; D possibly corresponds to TRBD1 (6 bases). The V end lost 7 bases, the J end lost 1 base, and 10 bases lay between the germline ends. Germline assignment: CDR1 MNHNS and CDR2 SASEGT. The CDR3 has 13 residues. The CDR3 loop reads CASTYRENTEAFF. DNA for the CDR3: TGTGCCAGCACGTACAGGGAGAACACTGAAGCTTTCTTT.

This clonotype was seen a handful of times. The genes are TRBV6-2 or TRBV6-3 and TRBJ1-6; 10 bases align to TRBD1. Germline V gene data show CDR1 as MNHEY and CDR2 as SVGEGT. The V segment lost 0 bases and the J segment 9 bases; nucleotides outside the gene matches: 5. There are 16 residues in the CDR3. The CDR3 sequence is CASSYSPWDRGSPLHF. DNA for the CDR3: TGTGCCAGCAGTTACTCGCCTTGGGACAGGGGTTCACCCCTCCACTTT.

This clonotype was detected only a few times. The chain combines TRBV4-2 with TRBJ1-1; 8 bases line up with TRBD1. The length of the CDR3 is 14 residues. The V and J ends lost 4 bases and 4 bases, in that order; junction bases with no gene match: 5. From germline, CDR1 is LGHNA and CDR2 YNFKEQ. This CDR3 reads CASSPRQGSTEAFF. The CDR3 DNA sequence: TGTGCCAGCAGCCCGAGACAGGGGAGCACTGAAGCTTTCTTT.

This clonotype has just a few counts. The chain uses TRBV7-8 and TRBJ2-3, with no clear D. The V gene's germline CDR1 is SGHVS and CDR2 FQNEAQ. This CDR3 is built from 15 residues. V was cut by 6 bases and J by 2 bases, with 15 bases left in between. DNA of the CDR3: TGTGCCAGCAGTACAGAGGTACGGCCCACAGATACGCAGTATTTT. Its translation is CASSTEVRPTDTQYF.

This clonotype was counted many times. The chain uses TRBV20-1 and TRBJ2-5, with D uncertain. The CDR3 extends over 17 amino acids. CDR1 and CDR2 from the germline V gene are DFQATT and SNEGSKA (reference sequence). V lost 4 bases and J 4 bases, leaving 25 bases between the germline ends. Written as DNA, the CDR3 is TGCAGTGCTAAAAGGGTCCTAAGGGAAAGGGTCCGAGAGACCCAGTACTTC. Its protein product is CSAKRVLRERVRETQYF.

In its sample, this clonotype was seen many times. The V and J genes are TRBV7-3 and TRBJ2-3; 8 bases fit TRBD1. CDR1 and CDR2 from the germline V gene are SGHTA and FQGTGA. V gave up 5 bases and J gave up 2 bases; unmatched junction bases: 6. This CDR3 comprises 15 residues. The chain's CDR3 is CASSPGQGLTDTQYF. Here the CDR3 DNA reads TGTGCCAGCAGCCCCGGACAGGGTCTCACAGATACGCAGTATTTT.

Turning to this clonotype: Given a much more abundant clone one base away, this may be a read error. The genes are TRBV12-3 or TRBV12-4 and TRBJ1-6; D not certain. The CDR3 has 11 residues. The DNA of the CDR3 is TGTGCCAGCTGTGATCGCGGACCCTTCCACTTT. It encodes CASCDRGPFHF.

The rearrangement uses TRBV5-3 and TRBJ1-5; no firm D call. TRBV5-3 is assigned to the ORF class and has an uncertain function. The CDR3 covers 12 residues. Trimming left V 1 base short and J 7 bases short, with 6 bases between. The CDR3 sequence: CARSLCSQPQHF. DNA for the CDR3: TGTGCCAGAAGCTTGTGTTCGCAGCCCCAGCATTTT.

By share of the sample, this clonotype is large. The rearrangement joins TRBV5-1 to TRBJ1-6, with D maybe TRBD1 (6 bases). Trimming took off 6 bases at V and 5 bases at J, with 15 bases between the two ends. Germline CDR1 reads SGHRS; CDR2 reads YFSETQ. The CDR3 contains 15 residues. Here the CDR3 DNA reads TGCGCCAGCACTCTTGGGCCAGGGGATAATTCACCCCTCCACTTT. Its protein product is CASTLGPGDNSPLHF.

This clonotype has only a few counts. This chain connects TRBV20-1 to TRBJ2-1; 10 positions agree with TRBD2. Germline CDR1 and CDR2: DFQATT and SNEGSKA (reference sequence). This CDR3 comprises 17 residues. V shed 6 bases, J shed 0 bases, and the junction held 11 bases outside the gene matches. CDR3 nucleotides: TGCAGTGCAAGTAGCGGGGGGATCTGGAGCTCCTACAATGAGCAGTTCTTC. Translated, it gives CSASSGGIWSSYNEQFF.